This paragraph reports one T cell receptor (beta chain). What it recognizes is unknown. This table comes from immunoSEQ multiplex PCR, and its TCRdb copy is limited to in-frame clones, with some not included. The sample gives about 390,000 clones, approximately 91% of which show up once; approximately 3.7% is in the top ten. The data belong to a study of Ad26.COV2.S vaccination and SARS-CoV-2 variants. Study-level background: Donor was one of the participants in the Ad26.COV2.S arm of the COV1001 trial. Intramuscularly, Ad26.COV2.S was given either once or twice, 56 days apart.

Regarding treatment: around 19 received Ad26.COV2.S at low or high dose, single or two shots; several received placebo; per-sample allocation not given. Samples were taken on day 63 after the first vaccine or placebo injection. It was Wuhan-strain SARS-CoV-2 spike that the Ad26 vaccine vector expressed. Whole-study findings and limits: Across vaccine and placebo recipients, the breadth of non-spike TCRs was similar.

The sequence came from a person aged 18-60 years who received the Ad26.COV2.S COVID-19 vaccine or a placebo. Sample: peripheral blood, taken in a trial of Ad26.COV2.S vaccine versus placebo.

DNA for the CDR3: TGTGCCAGCTCTGGATTAGAAAAACTGTTTTTT. It is translated as CASSGLEKLFF. This sequence joins TRBV2 and TRBJ1-4, with D hard to call. The CDR3 length is 11 residues. Germline loops: CDR1 SNHLY, CDR2 FYNNEI. V was cut by 8 bases and J by 8 bases, with 9 bases left in between.